The 15 T cell receptor beta chains presented below share a single source sample, sequenced in a study of blood T cell repertoires in COVID-19. TCRdb's table, derived via immunoSEQ multiplex PCR, lists solely in-frame clones and lacks some. Of more than 300,000 clones in the sample, about nine tenths were seen once. Sequenced material: PBMCs or T cells enriched from blood (not recorded which). The receptors come from a woman aged 35 to 49 who had been exposed to COVID-19.

The rearrangement uses TRBV6-1 and TRBJ2-5, with 8 bases fitting TRBD2. With 1 base clipped from V and 4 bases from J, the junction kept 8 bases outside the gene matches. CDR1 is MNHNS and CDR2 is SASEGT in the germline V gene. The CDR3 sequence is 16 residues long. The CDR3 sequence is CASSEVFRGGLETQYF. The CDR3 nucleotides read TGTGCCAGCAGTGAAGTTTTCCGGGGGGGCCTAGAGACCCAGTACTTC.

V gene TRBV19 combines with J gene TRBJ2-5; 8 nucleotides line up with TRBD2. This CDR3 is 13 amino acids long. From germline, CDR1 is LNHDA and CDR2 SQIVND (reference sequence). The V gene end was trimmed by 5 bases and the J gene end by 5 bases; junction bases not matched to a gene: 4. The CDR3 protein is CASSGTGGETQYF. Here the CDR3 DNA reads TGTGCCAGTAGTGGGACGGGGGGGGAGACCCAGTACTTC.

J is TRBJ1-2 and V is TRBV7-8; D is unclear. Looked up from germline, CDR1 is SGHVS and CDR2 is FQNEAQ. Trimming took off 0 bases at V and 1 base at J, with 9 bases between the two ends. This CDR3 contains 15 residues. As DNA, the CDR3 is TGTGCCAGCAGCTTAGCCGAACTTCATAACTATGGCTACACCTTC. Translation gives CASSLAELHNYGYTF.

The chain has TRBV7-9 and TRBJ1-4, with D tentatively TRBD1 (6 bases). The CDR3 length is 16 residues. Germline V gene lookup returns CDR1 SEHNR and CDR2 FQNEAQ (reference sequence). Trimming took off 4 bases at V and 13 bases at J, with 25 bases between the two ends. The CDR3 sequence: CASSSPRGDPSVGLFF. CDR3 DNA sequence: TGTGCCAGCAGCTCCCCCAGGGGAGATCCGTCGGTTGGACTGTTTTTT.

This chain uses TRBV30 with TRBJ2-2; 12 nucleotides agree with TRBD2. The CDR3 consists of 15 residues. The junction had 2 bases not matched to a gene; V was cut back by 4 bases and J by 2 bases. CDR1 and CDR2 (germline): GTSNPN, SVGIG (reference sequence). In DNA form, the CDR3 reads TGTGCCTGGACTAGCGGGAGGGCTAACACCGGGGAGCTGTTTTTT. As protein: CAWTSGRANTGELFF.

The chain has TRBV10-3 and TRBJ2-2; TRBD1 agrees at 10 bases. V lost 9 bases and J lost 3; bases outside the gene matches: 4. Germline CDR1 reads ENHRY; CDR2 reads SYGVKD. This CDR3 region has 14 residues. The CDR3: CAIRTGGDTGELFF. The CDR3, as DNA: TGTGCCATACGGACAGGGGGGGACACCGGGGAGCTGTTTTTT.

This chain joins TRBV5-4 and TRBJ1-4; no clear D gene. The V and J ends lost 2 bases and 5 bases respectively, with 10 bases between them. Germline-derived CDR1 and CDR2 are SGHNT and YYREEE (reference sequence). CDR3 length: 14 residues. The CDR3 DNA sequence: TGTGCCAGCAGCTTTGGACTGGAAAATGAAAAACTGTTTTTT. This encodes CASSFGLENEKLFF.

The V call is TRBV12-5, the J call TRBJ1-3, with 7 bases lining up with TRBD1. From germline, CDR1 is LGHNT and CDR2 FRNRAP. The CDR3 contains 17 residues. V gave up 1 base and J gave up 0 bases; unmatched junction bases: 6. CDR3 sequence: CASGLGPGQISGNTIYF. The CDR3, as DNA: TGTGCTAGTGGTTTGGGTCCGGGACAGATCTCTGGAAACACCATATATTTT.

The chain carries TRBV2 and TRBJ1-1; the D gene is possibly TRBD1 (6 bases). The CDR3 spans 17 residues. V lost 4 bases and J 1 base, leaving 19 bases between the germline ends. Germline CDR1 SNHLY, CDR2 FYNNEI. The DNA of the CDR3 is TGTGCCAGCAGTGTAGGGCAGGGGATGGGGAGGAACACTGAAGCTTTCTTT. Protein product: CASSVGQGMGRNTEAFF.

The chain joins TRBV18 to TRBJ1-5; possible D gene TRBD1, 6 bases. V dropped 0 bases and J dropped 0 bases, with 12 bases sitting between them. Germline CDR1 is KGHSH and CDR2 is LQKENI. The CDR3 runs 17 residues. The CDR3 region is CASSPPGGGNSNQPQHF. In nucleotides, the CDR3 is TGTGCCAGCTCACCACCCGGGGGGGGCAATAGCAATCAGCCCCAGCATTTT.

The V call is TRBV2, the J call TRBJ2-3; D might be TRBD2 (6 bases). Per germline, CDR1 SNHLY and CDR2 FYNNEI. Trimming stripped 11 bases from V and 2 bases from J, with 14 bases between. The CDR3 contains 13 residues. As DNA, the CDR3 is TGTGCCGTAGACGGGAGAGTCACAGATACGCAGTATTTT. This gives the protein CAVDGRVTDTQYF. Full variable domain (outside the CDR3, taken from reference TRBV2 and TRBJ2-3): EPEVTQTPSHQVTQMGQEVILRCVPISNHLYFYWYRQILGQKVEFLVSFYNNEISEKSEIFDDQFSVERPDGSNFTLKIRSTKLEDSAMYFCAVDGRVTDTQYFGPGTRLTVL.

This clone was counted a single time. This chain joins TRBV19 and TRBJ2-1, with TRBD2 identical over 13 bases. CDR3 size: 17 residues. V trimming: 1 base; J trimming: 4 bases; junction bases outside the gene matches: 4. CDR1 and CDR2 (germline): LNHDA, SQIVND (reference sequence). DNA for the CDR3: TGTGCCAGTAGTATAGGTCGACTAGCGGGAGGATACAATGAGCAGTTCTTC. Amino acids: CASSIGRLAGGYNEQFF.

Only one count was recorded for this clone. The V and J genes are TRBV7-8 and TRBJ2-3, with 8 bases lining up with TRBD1. This CDR3 is built from 16 residues. Germline V gene sequence: CDR1 SGHVS, CDR2 FQNEAQ. J was trimmed by 4 bases and V by 4 bases; bases with no gene match: 10. CDR3 sequence (DNA): TGTGCCAGCAGCTGGGTACAGGGGGGCAGTTCAGATACGCAGTATTTT. This encodes CASSWVQGGSSDTQYF. Looking up the rest from reference TRBV7-8 and TRBJ2-3 gives the full variable domain: GAGVSQSPRYKVAKRGQDVALRCDPISGHVSLFWYQQALGQGPEFLTYFQNEAQLDKSGLPSDRFFAERPEGSVSTLKIQRTQQEDSAVYLCASSWVQGGSSDTQYFGPGTRLTVL.

The chain links TRBV24-1 to TRBJ1-2, with 7 bases fitting TRBD1. V dropped 3 bases and J dropped 5; count of bases not matched to a gene: 8. The CDR3 extends over 15 amino acids. Looked up from germline, CDR1 is KGHDR and CDR2 is SFDVKD. The CDR3: CATSDDGTAAYGYTF. Here the CDR3 DNA reads TGTGCCACCAGTGATGACGGGACAGCAGCTTATGGCTACACCTTC.

The gene calls are TRBV15 and TRBJ1-5; D not certain. V lost 0 bases and J lost 4, with 10 bases in between. This CDR3 has 15 residues. Per the germline V gene, CDR1 is LNHNV and CDR2 is YYDKDF (reference sequence). The CDR3: CATSREGSGNQPQHF. Written as DNA, the CDR3 is TGTGCCACCAGCAGAGAAGGGAGTGGAAATCAGCCCCAGCATTTT.